This TCR beta chain was sequenced during a study of OX40 agonist ivuxolimab in advanced cancers. For the study in its entirety: The costimulatory receptor OX40 (CD134) was targeted by ivuxolimab, a fully human IgG2 agonistic monoclonal antibody. Intravenous ivuxolimab was administered to patients every 2 weeks at six dose levels: 0.01, 0.1, 0.3, 1.5, 3 and 10 mg/kg. Of the roughly 52 dose-escalation patients, hepatocellular carcinoma was present in some 19, melanoma in around 15, renal cell carcinoma in 9 and head and neck cancer in 9. The dose-escalation cohort was roughly 87% male with a mean age of 60 years, ranging from roughly 23 to 85. Patients were allowed to have had prior anti-PD-1, anti-PD-L1 or anti-CTLA-4 therapy, and approximately 41% of the dose-escalation patients had previously received checkpoint inhibitors. Partial responses occurred in three dose-escalation patients, of whom one had hepatocellular carcinoma and two had cutaneous melanoma. The point of sequencing TCRbeta in the periphery was to test whether ivuxolimab changed TCR sequence diversity and drove clonal T-cell expansion. The paper describes the monotherapy dose-escalation part (N of about 54 patients) of the phase I trial of ivuxolimab. The paper's findings and limits, for the study overall: After ivuxolimab, more expanded clones were found on average in CD8+ T cells than in CD4+ T cells. Low levels of normalized T-cell clonal expansion were also shown by some nonresponding patients. In the 0.1-3.0 mg/kg groups, partial responders had among the lowest normalized peripheral clonal expansion, particularly in CD8+ T cells. Antigen specificity was not determined for the clonally expanded peripheral T cells. At doses from 0.1 to 3.0 mg/kg, clonal expansion was seen in both CD4+ and CD8+ blood T cells between baseline and week 6.

To sequence the TCRbeta CDR3 region, genomic DNA was isolated from the sorted cells. The immunoSEQ Assay was used for sequencing of TCRbeta CDR3 regions. TCRdb re-hosts the immuneACCESS table, in-frame sequences only. Its copies lack some clones; in the studies checked, an unresolved V gene accounts for under half of them, and the cause for the rest is not known. The sample table holds roughly 80,000 clones, of which over 75% were seen once. The top ten clonotypes cover approximately 0.38% of the sample. The germline V and J ends show losses of 3 bases and 5 bases respectively, and no gene match explains 2 bases of the junction. Reading from cysteine to phenylalanine, the CDR3 counts 13 amino acids. Just CDR3 DNA is preserved here, 39 bases in frame from base 1. Based on the germline V gene, the CDR1 and CDR2 sequences are SGHNT and YENEEA. The trial excluded patients who had a history of autoimmune disease or who were on systemic immunosuppression. Peripheral blood for TCR sequencing was collected from all dose cohorts at baseline, on cycle 4 day 1, and on cycle 7 day 1. The samples were taken from a phase I, first-in-human, multicenter, open-label dose-escalation trial of ivuxolimab. Adults with locally advanced or metastatic melanoma, renal cell carcinoma, hepatocellular carcinoma or head and neck squamous cell carcinoma were enrolled in the trial. Before TCR sequencing, CD4+ and CD8+ T cells were separately sorted from peripheral blood.

With respect to this clone: Its antigen has not been determined. Base-call qualities are not available, and no considerably larger clone is one nucleotide away.

Recombination joined TRBV11-3 with TRBJ2-3; TRBD2 aligns with 7 central bases. The sample here was CD4+ or CD8+ T cells sorted from blood, taken in a trial of the OX40 agonist ivuxolimab. This clonotype was sampled from an adult with an advanced solid tumor such as melanoma, head and neck, liver or kidney cancer. The DNA sequence follows: TGTGCCAGCAGCTTGCCGGGGGGAGATACGCAGTATTTT. Its protein reads: CASSLPGGDTQYF.